Detailed here is one TCR beta chain. No antigen is known for it. The sample comes from a study of CD8+CD57+ T cells in acquired aplastic anemia. Study information: Yields of DNA that came from sorted CD4+ and CD8+ cells averaged roughly 3.2 ug. Findings of the study overall: CD8+ Simpson's diversity showed no significant patient-control difference.

Germline V gene lookup returns CDR1 SNHLY and CDR2 FYNNEI. This CDR3 region has 15 residues. After removal of 8 bases from V and 3 bases from J, the junction contained 7 bases not matched to a gene. CDR3 and TCR beta VDJ profiling relied on genomic DNA as the template. TCRdb re-derived calls from the reads in MiXCR, one entry per CDR3 protein. The sample gives 100,000 to 150,000 distinct CDR3 sequences, over 30% of which show up once; about 2.6% is in the top ten. CD8+CD57+ cell expansion had been shown by flow cytometry in patients chosen for sequencing. The sequenced sample was sorted CD4+, CD8+, or CD8+CD57+ T cells (not recorded which) from PBMCs. The sequence was obtained from a human donor with aplastic anemia. The chain has TRBV2 and TRBJ2-3, with 11 bases aligning to TRBD1. The CDR3 reads CASPDRGQLTDTQYF. The CDR3 DNA is TGTGCCAGCCCGGACAGGGGGCAATTGACAGATACGCAGTATTTT.